Sequencing of this T cell receptor (beta chain) was carried out in a study of blood T cell repertoires in COVID-19. How the authors handled the data: Amplifying reference gene primers gave estimates of nucleated cell counts. Clones were read by immunoSEQ multiplex PCR, and TCRdb kept only the in-frame ones, dropping some. The DNA was the basis for D and trimming; V, J and clone size are from that table. This sample has about 230,000 clones; 81% occur once, and the top ten carry 7.5% to 9%. The CDR3 has 17 amino acids. Germline lookup yields CDR1 LNHNV and CDR2 YYDKDF (reference sequence). Trimming removed 1 base at V and 0 bases at J, with 10 bases between.

The sequence was collected from an elderly woman with acute or convalescent COVID-19. Sequences were obtained from peripheral blood. The chain is built from TRBV15 and TRBJ1-6; D is unclear. The CDR3 nucleotides are TGTGCCACCAGCAGAGGAGGCCAGAGCTCCTATAATTCACCCCTCCACTTT. Its translation: CATSRGGQSSYNSPLHF.